This T cell receptor (beta chain) was sequenced for a study of PD-1 blockade in classical Hodgkin lymphoma (dated by TCRdb to 2018 to 2020). With respect to the entire study: Nivolumab dosing was 3 mg/kg intravenously every 2 weeks, continuing until either disease progression or unacceptable toxicity. The study used TCR beta sequencing and CyTOF to define a peripheral blood immune signature of response to PD-1 blockade in classical Hodgkin lymphoma.

On this clone itself: Its antigen specificity is not known. No qualities accompany the bases; no much larger clone lies one base away.

Genomic DNA was isolated using the Qiagen DNeasy kit from unsorted PBMCs as well as from negatively selected CD4+ and CD8+ fractions. Using primers that anneal to V and J segments, immunoSEQ multiplex PCR amplified the TCR beta CDR3 regions. Amplification bias was minimized using a synthetic immune receptor repertoire, and residual bias was removed computationally after sequencing. The original methods were these. Repertoire diversity was quantified as the Shannon entropy index using custom Python scripts. The unsorted, CD4+ and CD8+ repertoires were each analyzed separately, with the exception of combined analyses, where CD4+ and CD8+ sequences were merged in silico. Clonal expansion was defined as a frequency increase of at least 2-fold after treatment compared with C1D1, and clones undetected at baseline were assigned a pseudocount of 0.5. Clones with 0 or 1 copy at C1D1 were defined as singleton clones, while clones with 2 or more copies were defined as non-singleton clones. Clones expanded in unsorted samples were labelled as CD4+, CD8+ or unknown by matching protein sequences in sorted samples from the same patient. Wilcoxon tests on paired samples were used to test changes in diversity from C1D1 to C4D1. Held by TCRdb, this immuneACCESS table contains in-frame sequences only and omits some clones. Under half of the omission traces to an unresolved V gene where checked; the cause of the rest is unknown. D and trimming were read from the DNA, whereas the V and J calls and clone size are those reported in that table. In this sample the table shows more than 50,000 clones, more than 80% of which occur a single time. The leading ten clones occupy 15% of the sample.

The time point label for this specimen denotes: cycle 1 day 1 (C1D1), immediately before nivolumab initiation. Every trial patient had relapsed following autologous stem cell transplantation, and prior brentuximab vedotin exposure was what differed among cohorts A, B and C. The trial cohort comprised 56 patients with relapsed/refractory classical Hodgkin lymphoma whose best overall responses were complete response, partial response or progressive disease. Trial patients were treated with single-agent nivolumab in the multi-cohort phase II CheckMate 205 trial. An independent review committee assessed best overall response by applying the 2007 International Working Group response criteria. Trial PBMCs were collected immediately before nivolumab initiation (C1D1) and during therapy at cycle 2 day 1 and cycle 4 day 1. Peripheral blood was collected in 8 mL Vacutainer Cell Preparation Tubes, from which PBMCs were isolated by centrifugation and then cryopreserved.

The paper as a whole reports these results and caveats: Baseline diversity similar to that of newly diagnosed patients was observed in trial patients achieving complete response, whereas significantly lower diversity was observed in partial responders and progressors. By C4D1, a significant rise was seen in CD4+ TCR diversity but not in CD8+ TCR diversity (p=0.0027 vs p=0.16), and the rise was most apparent among complete responders (p=0.02). Lower diversity was observed in patients in whom nivolumab was started less than 1 year after ASCT, and these patients were excluded from later analyses so that confounding by immune reconstitution would be avoided. The study covered only a single clinical trial cohort, and the causes of the repertoire differences, possibly disease activity or prior therapy, were still not defined. Newly diagnosed patients were reported to have lower baseline TCR diversity than healthy donors, and relapsed/refractory patients were reported to have lower baseline TCR diversity still.

The germline ends are 19 bases apart after V is trimmed by 7 bases and J by 3 bases. Sequences MNHEY (CDR1) and SMNVEV (CDR2) are obtained from the germline V gene (reference sequence). The CDR3 numbers 15 residues from cysteine through phenylalanine. This entry keeps only the CDR3 DNA: 45 bases, framed from base 1. This clonotype originated in a human donor with classical Hodgkin lymphoma. Sequencing used peripheral blood mononuclear cells (PBMCs), obtained at baseline. This receptor chain uses TRBV27 and TRBJ2-7, with the D assignment possibly TRBD1 or TRBD2, given 6 matching bases for each. The DNA sequence is as follows: TGTGCCAGCAACGGGACGGGGGCTCATCGCTACGAGCAGTACTTC. Translated, this is CASNGTGAHRYEQYF.